This entry lists 32 T cell receptor beta chains sequenced from one sample in a study of control samples from healthy donors and cancer patients. The repertoire was sequenced with immunoSEQ multiplex PCR; TCRdb's copy has only in-frame clones and lacks some. The table lists over 150,000 clones, approximately 92% of them singletons. The sequencing input was blood. These receptors all come from a woman in her 40s in good health.

The V gene is TRBV18, the J gene TRBJ2-3; no reliable D call. Germline CDR1 KGHSH, CDR2 LQKENI. Trimming removed 3 bases from V and 0 bases from J, with 13 bases in between. The CDR3 is 16 amino acids. CDR3 amino acids: CASSPSLLVSTDTQYF. DNA for the CDR3: TGTGCCAGCTCACCGAGCCTCCTGGTCAGCACAGATACGCAGTATTTT.

CDR3 amino acids: CASARGSEAFF. Here the CDR3 DNA reads TGTGCCAGTGCCAGGGGCTCTGAAGCTTTCTTT. This chain connects TRBV2 to TRBJ1-1, with a weak D call TRBD1 (6 bases). The V and J ends lost 9 bases and 6 bases respectively, with 11 bases between them. Germline assignment: CDR1 SNHLY and CDR2 FYNNEI. This CDR3 is 11 amino acids long.

The chain carries TRBV7-9 and TRBJ1-1; maybe TRBD1 (5 bases). CDR3 size: 17 residues. Trimming took 5 bases from V and 0 from J, leaving 19 bases between them. CDR1 is SEHNR and CDR2 is FQNEAQ in the germline V gene (reference sequence). CDR3: CASSPIPRAGMNTEAFF. CDR3 DNA: TGTGCCAGCAGCCCTATACCCAGGGCAGGAATGAACACTGAAGCTTTCTTT.

The chain couples TRBV12-3 or TRBV12-4 to TRBJ1-2, with D maybe TRBD1 (6 bases). V was pared by 7 bases and J by 7 bases, with 16 bases between. The CDR3 has 13 amino acids. Here the CDR3 reads CASTDGGAGGYTF. For the CDR3, the DNA is TGTGCCAGCACCGACGGGGGGGCGGGTGGCTACACCTTC.

V and J are TRBV6-6 and TRBJ2-1; 8 positions match TRBD2. Germline loops: CDR1 MNHNY, CDR2 SVGAGI (reference sequence). V shed 6 bases, J shed 6 bases, and the junction held 4 bases outside the gene matches. The CDR3 sequence is 13 residues long. The CDR3 here is CASSLAGINEQFF. CDR3 coding DNA: TGTGCCAGCAGCCTAGCGGGCATCAATGAGCAGTTCTTC.

The chain carries TRBV6-2 or TRBV6-3 and TRBJ2-2; 7 bases are shared with TRBD1. The CDR3 covers 18 residues. Germline CDR1 reads MNHEY; CDR2 reads SVGEGT. The J segment lost 0 bases and the V segment lost 0 bases, leaving 7 bases of the junction unmatched. CDR3 sequence (DNA): TGTGCCAGCAGTTACTCCCAAGACAGGGCTGCGAACACCGGGGAGCTGTTTTTT. It specifies CASSYSQDRAANTGELFF.

The V gene is TRBV5-8, the J gene TRBJ2-2; the D is unclear. Germline CDR1 is SGHTS and CDR2 is YDEGEE. There are 14 residues in the CDR3. Trimming removed 4 bases at V and 4 bases at J, with 11 bases between. The DNA of the CDR3 is TGTGCCAGCAGCGTCGACATGGGCACCGGGGAGCTGTTTTTT. This gives the protein CASSVDMGTGELFF.

The V gene is TRBV20-1, the J gene TRBJ1-2, with TRBD1 matching over 9 bases. The CDR3 sequence is 13 residues long. Unmatched junction bases numbered 7, after V lost 3 bases and J lost 8 bases. In germline, CDR1 is DFQATT, CDR2 SNEGSKA (reference sequence). The CDR3 reads CSASPGTGYGYTF. DNA of the CDR3: TGCAGTGCTAGTCCCGGGACAGGGTACGGCTACACCTTC.

The chain couples TRBV4-1 to TRBJ2-2; possible D gene TRBD1, 5 bases. The CDR3 has 17 residues. Germline-derived CDR1 and CDR2 are MGHRA and YSYEKL. V lost 4 bases and J 0 bases, leaving 15 bases between the germline ends. This CDR3 is CASSRGDGATNTGELFF. As DNA, the CDR3 is TGCGCCAGCAGCCGCGGTGATGGGGCGACGAACACCGGGGAGCTGTTTTTT.

The rearrangement joins TRBV5-1 to TRBJ1-1; no reliable D call. Per the germline V gene, CDR1 is SGHRS and CDR2 is YFSETQ. This CDR3 contains 14 residues. Trimming removed 0 bases at V and 1 base at J, with 7 bases between. The CDR3 protein is CASSLVWGNTEAFF. The CDR3 bases are TGCGCCAGCAGCTTGGTATGGGGGAACACTGAAGCTTTCTTT.

V is TRBV29-1 and J is TRBJ1-4; D gene uncertain. The CDR3 contains 12 residues. V lost 1 base and J lost 6, with 6 bases in between. Germline CDR1 is SQVTM and CDR2 is ANQGSEA. Written as DNA, the CDR3 is TGCAGCGTTGAAGGTCCAGATGAAAAACTGTTTTTT. This sequence encodes CSVEGPDEKLFF.

The chain is built from TRBV19 and TRBJ2-1; 8 nucleotides line up with TRBD2. Losses at the gene ends were 3 bases for V and 5 bases for J; bases not matched to a gene: 6. Germline loops: CDR1 LNHDA, CDR2 SQIVND (reference sequence). This CDR3 contains 15 residues. The CDR3 DNA reads as TGTGCCAGTAGTATGCAGGGACTAGTAAACAATGAGCAGTTCTTC. Translating gives CASSMQGLVNNEQFF.

The chain combines TRBV7-7 with TRBJ2-5; 7 bases are shared with TRBD1. Germline V gene lookup returns CDR1 SSHAT and CDR2 FNYEAQ (reference sequence). The CDR3 is 15 residues long. The V and J ends lost 5 bases and 5 bases, in that order; junction bases with no gene match: 11. CDR3 sequence: CASSPRRGQGETQYF. In DNA, the CDR3 is TGTGCCAGCAGCCCCAGAAGGGGGCAGGGGGAGACCCAGTACTTC. The entire variable domain, with the rest obtained from reference TRBV7-7 and TRBJ2-5, is as follows: GAGVSQSPRYKVTKRGQDVTLRCDPISSHATLYWYQQALGQGPEFLTYFNYEAQPDKSGLPSDRFSAERPEGSISTLTIQRTEQRDSAMYRCASSPRRGQGETQYFGPGTRLLVL.

The V call is TRBV3-1 (or the pseudogene TRBV3-2), the J call TRBJ1-3; D gene ambiguous. The CDR3 is 18 amino acids. Germline V gene data show CDR1 as LGHDT and CDR2 as YNNKEL (reference sequence). V was pared by 1 base and J by 0 bases, with 16 bases between. CDR3 amino acids: CASSQGSLQSFSGNTIYF. CDR3 nucleotides: TGTGCCAGCAGCCAAGGAAGCCTGCAGTCCTTCTCTGGAAACACCATATATTTT.

The rearrangement links TRBV10-3 to TRBJ2-2; the match to TRBD2 covers 7 bases. The CDR3 is 16 residues long. The V and J ends lost 8 bases and 0 bases, in that order; junction bases with no gene match: 9. In germline, CDR1 is ENHRY, CDR2 SYGVKD. The CDR3 nucleotides read TGTGCCATCGGAGCCGTGGGGGGGGCGAACACCGGGGAGCTGTTTTTT. Residues: CAIGAVGGANTGELFF.

The chain carries TRBV19 and TRBJ1-6; D not resolved. Germline V gives CDR1 LNHDA, CDR2 SQIVND (reference sequence). Deletions cut 1 base from V and 5 bases from J, with 9 bases between. This CDR3 is built from 15 residues. CDR3 sequence: CASSIGTEDNSPLHF. The CDR3 DNA sequence: TGTGCCAGTAGTATAGGGACGGAGGATAATTCACCCCTCCACTTT.

This rearrangement joins TRBV7-9 to TRBJ1-4, with 7 bases fitting TRBD1. The CDR3 length is 15 residues. Germline V lookup: CDR1 SEHNR, CDR2 FQNEAQ (reference sequence). V was clipped by 4 bases and J by 6 bases; unmatched bases: 8. The CDR3 nucleotides read TGTGCCAGCAGCTACCCGACAGGGTGGGATGAAAAACTGTTTTTT. Its protein is CASSYPTGWDEKLFF.

This chain joins TRBV18 and TRBJ1-5; 8 nucleotides agree with TRBD1. Germline CDR1 and CDR2: KGHSH and LQKENI. There are 18 residues in the CDR3. V lost 2 bases to trimming and J lost 2 bases; unmatched junction nucleotides: 11. DNA of the CDR3: TGTGCCAGCTCACCAACTCAACAGGGGGTATCAGGCAATCAGCCCCAGCATTTT. The encoded protein is CASSPTQQGVSGNQPQHF.

V and J are TRBV6-6 and TRBJ1-4; D might be TRBD1 (5 bases). The CDR3 sequence is 16 residues long. Trimming stripped 7 bases from V and 7 bases from J, with 22 bases between. The germline gives CDR1 MNHNY, CDR2 SVGAGI (reference sequence). The CDR3 is CASTYRLGDGGEKLFF. CDR3 nucleotide sequence: TGTGCCAGCACCTACCGGCTGGGGGACGGCGGTGAAAAACTGTTTTTT.

The chain carries TRBV11-3 and TRBJ1-5; D unclear. Germline values: CDR1 SGHNT, CDR2 YENEEA. The length of the CDR3 is 14 residues. Trimming took off 5 bases at V and 7 bases at J, with 15 bases between the two ends. CDR3: CASSPRDLLQPQHF. In nucleotides, the CDR3 is TGTGCCAGCAGCCCACGGGATCTTCTCCAGCCCCAGCATTTT.

The CDR3 sequence is CASSLQGEAFF. The CDR3 bases are TGCGCCAGCAGCCTACAGGGTGAAGCTTTCTTT. The chain couples TRBV5-1 to TRBJ1-1; D possibly corresponds to TRBD1 (6 bases). This CDR3 has 11 residues. In germline, CDR1 is SGHRS, CDR2 YFSETQ. With 4 bases removed from V and 7 bases from J, the gap between germline ends came to 8 bases.

This chain connects TRBV7-2 to TRBJ2-3; 8 bases fit TRBD2. CDR3 size: 15 residues. Germline-derived CDR1 and CDR2 are SGHTA and FQGNSA. The V and J ends lost 5 bases and 2 bases, in that order; junction bases with no gene match: 6. The CDR3 is CASSLMGLDTDTQYF. The CDR3 DNA follows: TGTGCCAGCAGCCTGATGGGACTAGACACAGATACGCAGTATTTT.

The CDR3 coding sequence is TGCGCCAGCAGGCATAGCGGAAACAATGAGCAGTTCTTC. Translated, it gives CASRHSGNNEQFF. This chain links TRBV5-1 with TRBJ2-1; the D gene is possibly TRBD2 (6 bases). Trimming removed 5 bases from V and 5 bases from J, with 11 bases in between. The CDR3 is 13 residues long. Germline V gene sequence: CDR1 SGHRS, CDR2 YFSETQ.

The chain combines TRBV19 with TRBJ2-3, with D possibly matching TRBD1 (5 bases). The ends were cut back, 2 bases at V and 0 bases at J, with 15 bases in the middle. CDR3 size: 17 residues. Looked up from germline, CDR1 is LNHDA and CDR2 is SQIVND (reference sequence). The CDR3 nucleotides are TGTGCCAGTAGTATAATTGGACACCAAAGTAGCACAGATACGCAGTATTTT. Amino acids: CASSIIGHQSSTDTQYF. Using reference TRBV19 and TRBJ2-3 for the parts outside the CDR3, the full variable domain is DGGITQSPKYLFRKEGQNVTLSCEQNLNHDAMYWYRQDPGQGLRLIYYSQIVNDFQKGDIAEGYSVSREKKESFPLTVTSAQKNPTAFYLCASSIIGHQSSTDTQYFGPGTRLTVL.

The chain joins TRBV2 to TRBJ1-3, with TRBD1 matching 10 bases. The J segment lost 3 bases and the V segment lost 5 bases, leaving 4 bases of the junction unmatched. This CDR3 spans 15 amino acids. Germline CDR1 and CDR2: SNHLY and FYNNEI. The CDR3 nucleotides are TGTGCCAGCAGTTCGACAGGGGGCTATGGAAACACCATATATTTT. Translating gives CASSSTGGYGNTIYF.

This chain joins TRBV19 and TRBJ2-5; D unresolved. CDR3 size: 14 residues. Trimming removed 7 bases at V and 0 bases at J, with 12 bases between. CDR1 LNHDA and CDR2 SQIVND come from the germline V gene (reference sequence). CDR3 sequence (DNA): TGTGCCAGTACCCCGGGCCTGTACCAAGAGACCCAGTACTTC. Translation: CASTPGLYQETQYF.

This clone was seen only once. This chain connects TRBV4-2 to TRBJ2-1; 15 nucleotides align to TRBD2. This CDR3 is built from 15 residues. Germline CDR1 is LGHNA and CDR2 is YNFKEQ. Trimming took 4 bases from V and 10 from J; bases not matched to a gene: 5. CDR3 loop: CASSPGTSGGLEQFF. The CDR3 DNA follows: TGTGCCAGCAGCCCTGGGACTAGCGGGGGGCTGGAGCAGTTCTTC.

The chain is built from TRBV21-1 and TRBJ1-6; TRBD1, the table's D call, was not compared with the DNA. TRBV21-1 is a pseudogene locus. This CDR3 has 14 residues. CDR3 region: CATSARGSNSPLHF. The CDR3 DNA reads as TGTGCCACTTCGGCAAGGGGAAGTAATTCACCCCTCCACTTT.

This clone was recorded a few times. The J gene is TRBJ2-1, the V gene TRBV27; D might be TRBD1 or TRBD2, each matching 5 bases. The germline CDR1 and CDR2 sequences are MNHEY and SMNVEV (reference sequence). The CDR3 contains 15 residues. V was clipped by 2 bases and J by 3 bases, with 11 bases between them. The DNA for the CDR3 is TGTGCCAGCAGTTTACGTGGGGGAGTCTACAATGAGCAGTTCTTC. It yields the protein CASSLRGGVYNEQFF.

In its sample, this clone was seen once. V gene TRBV19 combines with J gene TRBJ2-3; TRBD1 aligns across 7 bases. Germline V lookup: CDR1 LNHDA, CDR2 SQIVND (reference sequence). V shed 4 bases, J shed 6 bases, and the junction held 13 bases outside the gene matches. The CDR3 is made up of 16 amino acids. The CDR3 DNA follows: TGTGCCAGTAGTACCCCCGGGACAGCGATATTGGATACGCAGTATTTT. This translates into CASSTPGTAILDTQYF.

This clone showed up just once. The rearrangement uses TRBV27 and TRBJ1-4, with TRBD1 as a possible D gene (6 bases). This CDR3 is built from 14 residues. V lost 2 bases to trimming and J lost 7 bases, with 11 bases between them. Per germline, CDR1 MNHEY and CDR2 SMNVEV (reference sequence). Written as DNA, the CDR3 is TGTGCCAGCAGTTTAGGGACACTCGGTGAAAAACTGTTTTTT. It translates to CASSLGTLGEKLFF.

The chain joins TRBV7-3 to TRBJ1-1; D gene ambiguous. V was shortened by 2 bases and J by 4 bases, with 8 bases between the two germline ends. The CDR3 consists of 13 residues. CDR1 SGHTA and CDR2 FQGTGA come from the germline V gene. CDR3 in amino acids: CASSLYQSTEAFF. The CDR3 nucleotides are TGTGCCAGCAGCTTATACCAGAGCACTGAAGCTTTCTTT.